Listed below are T cell receptor beta chains from one sample, sequenced in a study of T-cell memory formation after mild COVID-19. MiXCR was run by TCRdb on the 5' RACE reads, yielding one entry per CDR3 protein. The sample lists 250,000 to 400,000 distinct CDR3 sequences, around 15% occurring once. Source material: PBMCs or a T cell subset sorted from them (not recorded which). The receptor set was obtained from a young man who had mild COVID-19 (a few samples of this study predate the infection). Cell type and time point are not known. Both conserved end residues are part of each CDR3. Fields, in order: clone size, V gene, J gene, D gene, CDR3 DNA, CDR3 protein. The D gene is left open where the match is weak. The size entry is marked missing in some rows and otherwise reads once, few, many or a size class.

few	TRBV10-3	TRBJ1-1	-	TGTGCCATCAAGGGGGACACTGAAGCTTTCTTT	CAIKGDTEAFF
few	TRBV6-6	TRBJ1-1	-	TGTGCCAGCAGTTACTCGCCCGGCAGGGACCCTGAAGCTTTCTTT	CASSYSPGRDPEAFF
-	TRBV6-5	TRBJ1-4	-	TGTGCCAGCAGTTACTCGACGTCCGGTCTAGGTGAAAAACTGTTTTTT	CASSYSTSGLGEKLFF
few	TRBV11-3	TRBJ2-5	TRBD2	TGTGCCAGCAGCGCTAGCGGGGGGGCCATTTTCGCTGAGACCCAGTACTTC	CASSASGGAIFAETQYF
few	TRBV5-4	TRBJ2-3	-	TGTGCCAGCAGCGGAGGGGGCTTTCAGGCAGATACGCAGTATTTT	CASSGGGFQADTQYF
-	TRBV6-2/TRBV6-3	TRBJ2-7	TRBD2	TGTGCCAGCAGGACAGGGACTAGCGGGGCAAGCTCCTACGAGCAGTACTTC	CASRTGTSGASSYEQYF
-	TRBV11-2	TRBJ1-1	TRBD1	TGTGCCAGCAGCCTCTCGACAGGGACTGAAGCTTTCTTT	CASSLSTGTEAFF
few	TRBV7-9	TRBJ1-6	TRBD1	TGTGCCAGCAGCTTCAGTGGACAGGGCTATAATTCACCCCTCCACTTT	CASSFSGQGYNSPLHF
-	TRBV6-5	TRBJ1-3	-	TGTGCCAGCAGTTCCGTGTTGCGCAGGAGCTCTGGAAACACCATATATTTT	CASSSVLRRSSGNTIYF
-	TRBV6-2/TRBV6-3	TRBJ2-1	-	TGTGCCAGCAGTTACATCAGGGGCAATGAGCAGTTCTTC	CASSYIRGNEQFF
-	TRBV6-5	TRBJ2-7	-	TGTGCCAGCCTTGGGCCGGGGGCGCGGGGCTCCTACGAGCAGTACTTC	CASLGPGARGSYEQYF
-	TRBV29-1	TRBJ2-6	-	TGCAGCGTTGAAGATCGGGACAAGGTCCCCTCTGGGGCCAACGTCCTGACTTTC	CSVEDRDKVPSGANVLTF
few	TRBV12-3/TRBV12-4	TRBJ1-5	-	TGTGCCAGCAGTCCCGTAGCACCGAGGCAGCCCCAGCATTTT	CASSPVAPRQPQHF
-	TRBV12-3/TRBV12-4	TRBJ2-3	TRBD2	TGTGCCAGCAGTTTAAGAGGTTTAGCGGGCGGGTCCCCAGATACGCAGTATTTT	CASSLRGLAGGSPDTQYF